The present T cell receptor (beta chain) was sequenced within a study of blood T cell repertoires in COVID-19 (TCRdb year 2020). At the level of the whole study: Collaborator samples came from the United States, Italy and Spain and covered acute and convalescent phases of COVID-19. The material from the prospective study consisted of cDNA or gDNA derived from T cells, B-cell-depleted T cells, or PBMCs. Deeply sampled blood TCRbeta repertoires from subjects exposed to, actively infected with, or recovered from COVID-19 were included in the dataset. A freely available public database, intended as a resource for researchers studying the immune response to SARS-CoV-2, is where the repertoires were released. Samples were obtained from the ongoing ImmuneRACE study (first 160 participants) and from approximately 1,200 subjects provided by 6 global collaborators. The sample metadata nearly always contained a de-identified subject ID, COVID-19 status, age in years and sex. Where available, HLA class I and class II types were obtained from metadata supplied by the sample provider rather than from assay-based typing.

A remark on this clone: What antigen it recognizes has not been identified. Nothing much larger sits one base from this clone, and base qualities are not available.

Samples from volunteer blood donors who had recovered from COVID-19 were contributed by a second Seattle source. Whole blood was collected in K2EDTA tubes by collaborating institutions according to the institutions' own protocols. Collaborator samples were shipped for TCRbeta analysis as frozen whole blood, isolated PBMCs, or DNA extracted from either sample type. On the study overall, not on this receptor specifically: Clinical and demographic metadata were provided uncurated, with the amount varying by source and participant.

The immunoSEQ Assay, a bias-controlled multiplex PCR, was used to amplify TCRbeta CDR3 regions from genomic DNA. Per the authors' processing: Nucleated cell counts per sample were estimated from amplification of reference gene primers within the assay. Sequence reads were collapsed and filtered to measure the absolute abundance of every unique TCRbeta CDR3 rearrangement. For each sample, productive Simpson clonality was calculated by taking the square root of Simpson's diversity index across productive rearrangements. TCRdb obtained this table from immuneACCESS and retained in-frame rearrangements with V and J assigned. These tables miss some clones; where compared with another copy, unresolved V genes account for less than half of the shortfall, and the remainder is unexplained. That table supplies the V and J calls and clone size; D and trimming were determined from the DNA. This sample gives about 260,000 clones in total; about nine tenths of them show up just once. The top ten constitute 4% of the sample.

The germline V gene encodes CDR1 KGHSH and CDR2 LQKENI. From the cysteine up to the phenylalanine, the CDR3 has a length of 14 residues. The only DNA kept is the CDR3, 42 bases in frame from the first base. V sheds 8 bases and J sheds 4 bases, leaving 17 bases between their ends. The TCR originated in a man aged 55 to 70 who had recovered from COVID-19. The sequencing sample was made of peripheral blood. The chain was built from TRBV18 and TRBJ1-2, with a tentative D gene TRBD1 over 6 matching bases. The CDR3 region has the sequence CASRPGQESYGYTF. The nucleotide sequence is TGTGCCAGCCGTCCGGGACAAGAGAGCTATGGCTACACCTTC.